Described below is a single T cell receptor beta chain sequence and its context. The V gene's germline CDR1 is SGHKS and CDR2 YYEKEE (reference sequence). V shed 4 bases, J shed 4 bases, and the junction held 12 bases outside the gene matches. The CDR3 has 16 amino acids. The data derive from a study of cytomegalovirus exposure and HLA in healthy donors. PCR involved 60 Vbeta and 13 Jbeta primers. Assay: immunoSEQ multiplex PCR; the TCRdb copy retains only in-frame clones and omits some. Of some 170,000 clones listed, 8.5% to 10% were seen once; the top ten hold roughly 1.3%. This sequence originates from a woman aged 25 to 45 in good health and CMV-seropositive. The chain links TRBV5-5 to TRBJ2-5, with 8 positions matching TRBD1. Sample: PBMCs. CDR3 nucleotides: TGTGCCAGCAGCCAAAGACCCGGACAGGGAAGAGAGACCCAGTACTTC. It encodes CASSQRPGQGRETQYF. Supplemented by reference TRBV5-5 and TRBJ2-5, the full variable domain reads DAGVTQSPTHLIKTRGQQVTLRCSPISGHKSVSWYQQVLGQGPQFIFQYYEKEERGRGNFPDRFSARQFPNYSSELNVNALLLGDSALYLCASSQRPGQGRETQYFGPGTRLLVL.